These 5 T cell receptor beta chains originate from one sample sequenced in a study of OX40 agonist ivuxolimab in advanced cancers. Clones were sequenced by immunoSEQ multiplex PCR, and TCRdb holds only the in-frame ones, with some missing. The sample yields some 63,000 clones, about 89% seen once. This material consisted of CD4+ or CD8+ T cells sorted from blood, taken in a trial of the OX40 agonist ivuxolimab. The receptors originated from an adult with an advanced solid tumor such as melanoma, head and neck, liver or kidney cancer.

The chain is built from TRBV5-4 and TRBJ2-3, with 8 bases lining up with TRBD2. Germline V gives CDR1 SGHNT, CDR2 YYREEE (reference sequence). After removal of 3 bases from V and 6 bases from J, the junction contained 12 bases not matched to a gene. CDR3 length: 16 amino acids. This CDR3 is CASSSKLAASLDTQYF. CDR3 sequence (DNA): TGTGCCAGCAGCTCGAAACTAGCGGCCTCACTGGATACGCAGTATTTT.

V is TRBV15 and J is TRBJ1-2; TRBD1 is a possible D gene (6 bases). This CDR3 has 16 residues. Germline values: CDR1 LNHNV, CDR2 YYDKDF (reference sequence). V lost 5 bases and J 2 bases, leaving 18 bases between the germline ends. The CDR3 nucleotides are TGTGCCACCAGCCCCCTCGGTGGAGGGGGGAACTATGGCTACACCTTC. Translated: CATSPLGGGGNYGYTF.

The J gene is TRBJ2-1, the V gene TRBV6-5; no firm D call. Trimming removed 0 bases from V and 9 bases from J, with 9 bases in between. The CDR3 loop spans 13 amino acids. Germline values: CDR1 MNHEY, CDR2 SVGAGI. CDR3 nucleotide sequence: TGTGCCAGCAGTTACTCACGCCGAAGTGAGCAGTTCTTC. Its translation: CASSYSRRSEQFF.

The chain joins TRBV5-5 to TRBJ2-7; D is unclear. Germline V gene sequence: CDR1 SGHKS, CDR2 YYEKEE (reference sequence). CDR3 length equals 14 residues. With 1 base removed from V and 5 bases from J, the gap between germline ends came to 13 bases. The CDR3 DNA follows: TGTGCCAGCAGCTTGCTGTCGGCTTCCCACGAGCAGTACTTC. Encoded protein: CASSLLSASHEQYF.

The J gene is TRBJ1-1, the V gene TRBV15, with D possibly matching TRBD1 (5 bases). The CDR3 is 17 residues long. CDR1 is LNHNV, CDR2 YYDKDF, per germline (reference sequence). The V end lost 3 bases, the J end lost 3 bases, and 20 bases lay between the germline ends. CDR3 loop: CATSSPWGEGRHTEAFF. In DNA form, the CDR3 reads TGTGCCACCAGCAGTCCCTGGGGGGAGGGACGACACACTGAAGCTTTCTTT.